The 17 T cell receptor beta chains in this list originate from one sample, sequenced in a study of blood T cell repertoires in COVID-19 (dated by TCRdb to the early 2020s). Library generation was performed with the immunoSEQ multiplex PCR assay. In TCRdb, the immuneACCESS table is reduced to in-frame sequences with V and J assigned. These tables do not hold every clone; where another copy was compared, an unresolved V gene accounts for under half, and the others remain unexplained. Across this sample there are approximately 84,000 clones, with over 65% seen only once. The ten most abundant clones make up around 5.8% of the sample. Sequenced: peripheral blood. All receptors derive from a man aged 50 to 59 with active or convalescent COVID-19.

This clone was detected many times. V usage is TRBV2 and J usage is TRBJ2-7, with a tentative D call TRBD1 (5 bases). This CDR3 comprises 16 residues. Germline values: CDR1 SNHLY, CDR2 FYNNEI. V lost 4 bases to trimming and J lost 2 bases, with 18 bases between them. The CDR3 DNA follows: TGTGCCAGCAGTGGGGGCCCTCTTTTAGGCCCCTACGAGCAGTACTTC. This encodes CASSGGPLLGPYEQYF.

This clone was seen once. The chain employs TRBV10-2 and TRBJ1-6, with 8 bases lining up with TRBD1. The CDR3 loop spans 16 amino acids. Germline V gene data show CDR1 as WSHSY and CDR2 as SAAADI. The ends lost 0 bases at V and 7 bases at J; junction bases unmatched: 5. The DNA of the CDR3 is TGCGCCAGCAGTGAGTCCAGGACAGGGAGGAATTCACCCCTCCACTTT. The encoded protein is CASSESRTGRNSPLHF.

This clone came up once. The chain combines TRBV7-9 with TRBJ1-1, with D uncertain. Germline V gene sequence: CDR1 SEHNR, CDR2 FQNEAQ (reference sequence). The V and J ends lost 0 bases and 4 bases respectively, with 12 bases between them. The CDR3 covers 15 residues. CDR3 bases: TGTGCCAGCAGCTTAGCCCTAGCGGCGGTCACTGAAGCTTTCTTT. Residues: CASSLALAAVTEAFF.

The rearrangement links TRBV29-1 to TRBJ1-6; 8 bases agree with TRBD1. V lost 8 bases to trimming and J lost 7 bases; unmatched junction nucleotides: 19. Germline CDR1 SQVTM, CDR2 ANQGSEA. The CDR3 spans 17 residues. The DNA for the CDR3 is TGCAGCTACCCCTTCGGGACAGGAAACGCTCGGAATTCACCCCTCCACTTT. This translates into CSYPFGTGNARNSPLHF.

The chain links TRBV23-1 to TRBJ2-7; TRBD1 matches at 8 bases. TRBV23-1 carries the ORF label, with uncertain function. Losses at the gene ends were 3 bases for V and 2 bases for J; bases not matched to a gene: 9. This CDR3 has 16 residues. CDR3 nucleotide sequence: TGCGCCAGCAGTCAGAGACAGGGGCCCGTCGCCTACGAGCAGTACTTC. It is translated as CASSQRQGPVAYEQYF.

The chain carries TRBV19 and TRBJ1-5; 7 bases map to TRBD1. J was trimmed by 6 bases and V by 4 bases; bases with no gene match: 15. This CDR3 region has 17 residues. Germline loops: CDR1 LNHDA, CDR2 SQIVND (reference sequence). CDR3 sequence (DNA): TGTGCCAGTAGTACGGGGGGGACAGTGGTCGGTTTTCAGCCCCAGCATTTT. It codes for CASSTGGTVVGFQPQHF. Based on the CDR3 plus reference TRBV19 and TRBJ1-5, the full variable domain is DGGITQSPKYLFRKEGQNVTLSCEQNLNHDAMYWYRQDPGQGLRLIYYSQIVNDFQKGDIAEGYSVSREKKESFPLTVTSAQKNPTAFYLCASSTGGTVVGFQPQHFGDGTRLSIL.

The rearrangement uses TRBV30 and TRBJ1-2; possible D gene TRBD1, 6 bases. The germline CDR1 and CDR2 sequences are GTSNPN and SVGIG (reference sequence). This CDR3 contains 16 residues. DNA for the CDR3: TGTGACGCATCCCGGGACACCTCCGAGGAAGACTATGGCTACACCTTC. It encodes CDASRDTSEEDYGYTF.

The chain joins TRBV5-4 to TRBJ1-1; the D is unclear. The CDR3 has 14 amino acids. CDR1 and CDR2 (germline): SGHNT, YYREEE (reference sequence). V lost 0 bases to trimming and J lost 1 base, with 7 bases between them. The CDR3 loop reads CASSLALTNTEAFF. CDR3 sequence (DNA): TGTGCCAGCAGCTTGGCTCTAACGAACACTGAAGCTTTCTTT.

The J gene is TRBJ2-1, the V gene TRBV5-8; D may be TRBD1 (6 bases). CDR3 length: 16 residues. CDR1 is SGHTS and CDR2 is YDEGEE in the germline V gene. V lost 2 bases to trimming and J lost 3 bases, with 15 bases between them. Written as DNA, the CDR3 is TGTGCCAGCAGCTTTCTTGGGGGCCCCAACTACAATGAGCAGTTCTTC. This encodes CASSFLGGPNYNEQFF.

The chain combines TRBV6-5 with TRBJ1-6; D is unclear. In germline, CDR1 is MNHEY, CDR2 SVGAGI. This CDR3 has 16 residues. Trimming took off 2 bases at V and 4 bases at J, with 12 bases between the two ends. The CDR3 DNA reads as TGTGCCAGCAGTTACCGGGTCCCGCGATATAATTCACCCCTCCACTTT. This encodes CASSYRVPRYNSPLHF.

The chain employs TRBV6-5 and TRBJ2-7, with 8 bases fitting TRBD1. Germline lookup yields CDR1 MNHEY and CDR2 SVGAGI. CDR3 length: 14 amino acids. The ends lost 5 bases at V and 2 bases at J; junction bases unmatched: 5. The chain's CDR3 is CASSPGTGPYEQYF. The CDR3 region has the DNA TGTGCCAGCAGTCCCGGGACAGGACCCTACGAGCAGTACTTC.

The rearrangement uses TRBV10-3 and TRBJ2-5, with TRBD2 matching 10 bases. Germline CDR1 and CDR2: ENHRY and SYGVKD. This CDR3 has 14 amino acids. With V trimmed by 11 bases and J by 5 bases, 11 bases remained unmatched. This CDR3 reads CAVGTSGAGETQYF. For the CDR3, the DNA is TGTGCCGTCGGAACTAGCGGGGCTGGGGAGACCCAGTACTTC.

This rearrangement joins TRBV7-9 to TRBJ1-1; TRBD1 matches 7 bases. With V trimmed by 4 bases and J by 4 bases, 15 bases remained unmatched. CDR3 length: 17 residues. The V gene's germline CDR1 is SEHNR and CDR2 FQNEAQ (reference sequence). CDR3 loop: CASSSNYRGSGSTEAFF. The CDR3 nucleotides read TGTGCCAGCAGCTCAAACTACAGGGGATCAGGGAGCACTGAAGCTTTCTTT.

The J gene is TRBJ2-7, the V gene TRBV29-1, with a tentative D call TRBD1 (5 bases). The germline gives CDR1 SQVTM, CDR2 ANQGSEA. Trimming left V 4 bases short and J 3 bases short, with 10 bases between. This CDR3 has 12 residues. CDR3 in amino acids: CSVVGHRYEQYF. The CDR3 region has the DNA TGCAGCGTTGTAGGACACCGCTACGAGCAGTACTTC.

This clone was picked up a small number of times. The chain uses TRBV5-4 and TRBJ1-3; D remains ambiguous. The V and J ends lost 0 bases and 0 bases respectively, with 7 bases between them. Germline V lookup: CDR1 SGHNT, CDR2 YYREEE (reference sequence). This CDR3 has 15 amino acids. Here the CDR3 DNA reads TGTGCCAGCAGCTTGGACAGCGGCTCTGGAAACACCATATATTTT. Translated: CASSLDSGSGNTIYF.

This chain joins TRBV7-9 and TRBJ1-5; a weak D match, TRBD1 (5 bases). Germline values: CDR1 SEHNR, CDR2 FQNEAQ (reference sequence). This CDR3 region has 12 residues. Between the trimmed V and J ends, which lost 8 bases and 3 bases, there was a span of 8 bases. The CDR3 nucleotides read TGTGCCAGCCAGGGAAACAATCAGCCCCAGCATTTT. This codes for CASQGNNQPQHF.

This clone was seen many times. This chain connects TRBV2 to TRBJ1-2; D is perhaps TRBD1 (5 bases). This CDR3 has 15 amino acids. V lost 5 bases, J lost 6 bases, and 19 bases lay in between. Germline V CDR1 and CDR2: SNHLY, FYNNEI. DNA for the CDR3: TGTGCCAGCAGTTCCGGTGGGGGGGTGTCGGATGGCTACACCTTC. Its translation: CASSSGGGVSDGYTF.